Below are 18 T cell receptor beta chains sequenced from a single sample in a study of cytomegalovirus exposure and HLA in healthy donors. The PCR ran on 60 Vbeta and 13 Jbeta primers. Assay: immunoSEQ multiplex PCR; the TCRdb copy retains only in-frame clones and omits some. The sample lists approximately 100,000 clones, roughly three quarters occurring once. Sequencing was done on a sample of PBMCs. The receptors were sampled from a female donor in good health and CMV-seropositive.

The rearrangement uses TRBV7-9 and TRBJ2-5; no clear D. The DNA end is a closer match to TRBJ2-7, so the J assignment may be wrong. CDR3 size: 11 residues. Germline lookup yields CDR1 SEHNR and CDR2 FQNEAQ (reference sequence). The CDR3 spells CASSPIYEQYF. CDR3 nucleotides: TGTGCCAGCAGCCCGATCTACGAGCAGTACTTC.

This clone was seen more than once but under ten times. The CDR3 nucleotides are TGTGCCAGAAGCTTCGGCAGGGGGGACTATGGCTACACCTTC. Translated: CARSFGRGDYGYTF. The chain carries TRBV5-3 and TRBJ1-2; TRBD1 aligns across 7 bases. Being an ORF, TRBV5-3 has a function that is uncertain. The CDR3 is made up of 14 amino acids. The ends lost 2 bases at V and 3 bases at J; junction bases unmatched: 4.

This clone was detected a few times. The rearrangement uses TRBV6-5 and TRBJ2-7; possibly TRBD1 for D (6 bases). The length of the CDR3 is 13 residues. Deletions cut 6 bases from V and 6 bases from J, with 15 bases between. Germline CDR1 MNHEY, CDR2 SVGAGI. The CDR3 nucleotides read TGTGCCAGCAGACAGGGTCTGGGAAGCGAGCAGTACTTC. This gives the protein CASRQGLGSEQYF.

This chain connects TRBV5-4 to TRBJ2-7, with 12 positions matching TRBD2. Germline V gene lookup returns CDR1 SGHNT and CDR2 YYREEE (reference sequence). V was pared by 4 bases and J by 5 bases, with 10 bases of the junction left unmatched. CDR3 length equals 16 residues. The CDR3: CASSPTPTSGRHEQYF. DNA for the CDR3: TGTGCCAGCAGCCCCACCCCAACTAGCGGGAGGCACGAGCAGTACTTC.

The chain couples TRBV9 to TRBJ2-7; 9 positions agree with TRBD1. CDR1 is SGDLS and CDR2 is YYNGEE in the germline V gene. Unmatched junction bases numbered 12, after V lost 0 bases and J lost 5 bases. The CDR3 length is 17 residues. As DNA, the CDR3 is TGTGCCAGCAGCGTAGGTTCCCGGGACAGGGATCGCGACGAGCAGTACTTC. This codes for CASSVGSRDRDRDEQYF. The full variable domain, completed using reference TRBV9 and TRBJ2-7, is DSGVTQTPKHLITATGQRVTLRCSPRSGDLSVYWYQQSLDQGLQFLIQYYNGEERAKGNILERFSAQQFPDLHSELNLSSLELGDSALYFCASSVGSRDRDRDEQYFGPGTRLTVT.

The chain employs TRBV28 and TRBJ2-2, with TRBD2 as a possible D gene (5 bases). The CDR3 runs to 15 residues. Germline V CDR1 and CDR2: MDHEN, SYDVKM. The V end was cut by 8 bases, the J end by 1 base, with 14 bases between. CDR3 nucleotide sequence: TGTGCCAGCCTCAGAGGACTCGTGAACACCGGGGAGCTGTTTTTT. The encoded protein is CASLRGLVNTGELFF.

V and J are TRBV4-3 and TRBJ2-3, with D unresolved. The germline V and J ends were trimmed by 0 bases and 1 base, with 8 bases remaining between them. Germline V gives CDR1 LGHNA, CDR2 YSLEER. CDR3 length: 15 residues. CDR3 in DNA: TGCGCCAGCAGCCAAGAGGGCTACCGCACAGATACGCAGTATTTT. This translates into CASSQEGYRTDTQYF.

For the CDR3, the DNA is TGTGCCAGCAGTTTTCTGTCAGAGACCCAGTACTTC. As protein: CASSFLSETQYF. The chain is built from TRBV28 and TRBJ2-5; D call uncertain. Germline V gene sequence: CDR1 MDHEN, CDR2 SYDVKM. V gave up 3 bases and J gave up 4 bases, with 6 bases separating them. The CDR3 sequence is 12 residues long.

Concerning this clone itself: Sequence at one end of the junction differs from germline and may be a read error. This chain joins TRBV7-9 and TRBJ2-2; D is perhaps TRBD2 (5 bases). The CDR3 is 12 amino acids. Per germline, CDR1 SEHNR and CDR2 FQNEAQ (reference sequence). CDR3 bases: TGTTCCAGCAGGACTCTCGCCGGGGAGCTGTTTTTT. It is translated as CSSRTLAGELFF.

CDR3 nucleotides: TGTGCCTGGAGTGTAGGTTGGACTAGCGGCGCCTACAATGAGCAGTTCTTC. Protein: CAWSVGWTSGAYNEQFF. The chain is built from TRBV30 and TRBJ2-1; 10 bases map to TRBD2. The CDR3 is made up of 17 amino acids. Germline CDR1 GTSNPN, CDR2 SVGIG (reference sequence). V dropped 0 bases and J dropped 2; count of bases not matched to a gene: 7.

The CDR3 coding sequence is TGTGCCAGCAGCTTAGCGGGAGTACAGGGGGAGACCCAGTACTTC. It yields the protein CASSLAGVQGETQYF. The chain is built from TRBV7-8 and TRBJ2-5, with 7 bases aligning to TRBD1. V shed 0 bases, J shed 5 bases, and the junction held 6 bases outside the gene matches. There are 15 residues in the CDR3. Germline lookup yields CDR1 SGHVS and CDR2 FQNEAQ.

The V call is TRBV7-2, the J call TRBJ2-1, with D perhaps TRBD2 (6 bases). The CDR3 covers 16 residues. Germline loops: CDR1 SGHTA, CDR2 FQGNSA. V dropped 1 base and J dropped 2 bases, with 12 bases sitting between them. CDR3 sequence (DNA): TGTGCCAGCAGCTTAGAGGGCGGGGTCACCTACAATGAGCAGTTCTTC. It is translated as CASSLEGGVTYNEQFF.

This chain connects TRBV30 to TRBJ2-1, with 12 bases that match TRBD2. The CDR3 is 15 amino acids. Germline assignment: CDR1 GTSNPN and CDR2 SVGIG (reference sequence). V trimming: 2 bases; J trimming: 8 bases; junction bases outside the gene matches: 7. The CDR3 coding sequence is TGTGCCTGGAGTACCCTTCTAGCGGGAGGGGATGAGCAGTTCTTC. Its protein product is CAWSTLLAGGDEQFF.

The chain combines TRBV6-5 with TRBJ2-6; the D is unclear. Per germline, CDR1 MNHEY and CDR2 SVGAGI. The ends were cut back, 5 bases at V and 3 bases at J, with 11 bases in the middle. The CDR3 is 15 amino acids. In DNA, the CDR3 is TGTGCCAGCAGTCCCCGGTCGGGTGGGGCCAACGTCCTGACTTTC. Residues: CASSPRSGGANVLTF.

This rearrangement joins TRBV19 to TRBJ1-4, with 10 bases lining up with TRBD1. Germline V CDR1 and CDR2: LNHDA, SQIVND (reference sequence). CDR3 length equals 15 residues. Trimming cost V 3 bases and J 12 bases; bases outside gene matches: 10. The CDR3 coding sequence is TGTGCCAGTAGTATCCGCGGGGACAGGGGTGTGGAACTGTTTTTT. Its translation: CASSIRGDRGVELFF.

The chain couples TRBV2 to TRBJ1-4, with D maybe TRBD1 (5 bases). The CDR3 covers 14 residues. The V end was cut by 5 bases, the J end by 7 bases, with 14 bases between. Looked up from germline, CDR1 is SNHLY and CDR2 is FYNNEI. CDR3 sequence (DNA): TGTGCCAGCAGTTCTCTCCAGGGAGGTGAAAAACTGTTTTTT. It encodes CASSSLQGGEKLFF. Drawing the rest from reference TRBV2 and TRBJ1-4, the complete variable domain is EPEVTQTPSHQVTQMGQEVILRCVPISNHLYFYWYRQILGQKVEFLVSFYNNEISEKSEIFDDQFSVERPDGSNFTLKIRSTKLEDSAMYFCASSSLQGGEKLFFGSGTQLSVL.

This clone was recorded only once. V and J are TRBV11-2 and TRBJ2-7, with 15 bases fitting TRBD2. J gave up 7 bases and V 5 bases, and 15 bases lay outside the gene matches. Per the germline V gene, CDR1 is SGHAT and CDR2 is FQNNGV. The CDR3 covers 18 residues. The CDR3 bases are TGTGCCAGCAGCGGAACTTGGACTAGCGGGAGGGTTTACCGGGAGCAGTACTTC. Translating gives CASSGTWTSGRVYREQYF. Filled out from reference TRBV11-2 and TRBJ2-7, the complete variable domain reads EAGVAQSPRYKIIEKRQSVAFWCNPISGHATLYWYQQILGQGPKLLIQFQNNGVVDDSQLPKDRFSAERLKGVDSTLKIQPAKLEDSAVYLCASSGTWTSGRVYREQYFGPGTRLTVT.

The chain recombines TRBV9 with TRBJ2-2, with 7 bases identical to TRBD2. The germline V gene has CDR1 SGDLS and CDR2 YYNGEE. V gave up 0 bases and J gave up 2 bases; unmatched junction bases: 1. The CDR3 covers 15 residues. Here the CDR3 reads CASSVASGNTGELFF. CDR3 DNA sequence: TGTGCCAGCAGCGTAGCTAGCGGAAACACCGGGGAGCTGTTTTTT.